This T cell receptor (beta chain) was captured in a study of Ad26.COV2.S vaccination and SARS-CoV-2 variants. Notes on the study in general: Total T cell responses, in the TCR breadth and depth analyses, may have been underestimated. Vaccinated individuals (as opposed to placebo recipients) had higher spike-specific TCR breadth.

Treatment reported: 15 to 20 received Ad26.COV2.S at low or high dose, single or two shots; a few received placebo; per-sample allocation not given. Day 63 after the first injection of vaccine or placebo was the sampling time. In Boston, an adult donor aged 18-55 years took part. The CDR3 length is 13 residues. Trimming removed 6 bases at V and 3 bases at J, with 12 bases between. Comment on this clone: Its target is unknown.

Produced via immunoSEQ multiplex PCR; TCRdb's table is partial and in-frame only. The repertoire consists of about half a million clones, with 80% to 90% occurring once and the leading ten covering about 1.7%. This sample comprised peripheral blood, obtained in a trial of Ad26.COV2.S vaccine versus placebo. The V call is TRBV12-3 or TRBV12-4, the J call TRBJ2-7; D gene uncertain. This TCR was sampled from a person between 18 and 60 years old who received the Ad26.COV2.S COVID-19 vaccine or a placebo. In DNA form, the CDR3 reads TGTGCCAGCAGCTCCCGGGCCGGCTACGAGCAGTACTTC. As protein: CASSSRAGYEQYF.